This T cell receptor beta chain was captured in a study of blood T cell repertoires in COVID-19. Study-level background: Some COVID-19 samples were acute and others convalescent; all came from the United States, Italy and Spain.

The data were produced by immunoSEQ multiplex PCR, yet TCRdb's version contains in-frame clones alone and is incomplete. The sample has roughly 240,000 clones; 75% to 90% are singletons. Participants were aged about 18 to 95 years, lived in 24 US areas, and enrolled virtually. Within the 2 weeks before study entry, each person in the exposed group met a COVID-19 case. This clone was detected once. Sequencing input: PBMCs or T cells enriched from blood (not recorded which). The receptor's source is a man aged 50 to 59 who had been exposed to COVID-19.

CDR3 amino acids: CASSFAGTSTDTQYF. The CDR3 DNA reads TGTGCCAGCAGCTTTGCGGGGACTAGCACAGATACGCAGTATTTT. The chain recombines TRBV5-4 with TRBJ2-3; tentative D call: TRBD2 (6 bases). V lost 2 bases to trimming and J lost 0 bases, with 10 bases between them. From germline, CDR1 is SGHNT and CDR2 YYREEE (reference sequence). This CDR3 has 15 residues.